A single sample is the source of the 16 T cell receptor beta chains below, sequenced in a study of early T cells in non-severe SARS-CoV-2 infection. TCRdb reprocessed the 5' RACE reads with MiXCR, giving one entry per CDR3 protein. This table has around 30,000 distinct CDR3 sequences, roughly 5.8% appearing once. Material: whole blood. Receptors were obtained from an adult who was a healthcare worker with PCR-confirmed SARS-CoV-2 infection or an uninfected control (not recorded which).

This clonotype has a handful of counts. The chain uses TRBV13 and TRBJ2-7; TRBD2 is a possible D gene (5 bases). Germline CDR1 and CDR2: PRHDT and FYEKMQ (reference sequence). CDR3 size: 12 residues. The V and J ends lost 8 bases and 4 bases respectively, with 12 bases between them. CDR3 nucleotide sequence: TGTGCCAGCCAAGTCGGGAAGTACGAGCAGTACTTC. It specifies CASQVGKYEQYF.

This clonotype was recorded a few times. The chain uses TRBV6-6 and TRBJ1-1; D not resolved. This CDR3 is built from 14 residues. Germline loops: CDR1 MNHNY, CDR2 SVGAGI (reference sequence). V was shortened by 3 bases and J by 4 bases, with 12 bases between the two germline ends. CDR3 DNA sequence: TGTGCCAGCAGTTATTACGGAGTTGGCACTGAAGCTTTCTTT. It translates to CASSYYGVGTEAFF.

Ten or more counts support this clonotype. This chain uses TRBV6-1 with TRBJ1-2; D is unresolved. The germline V gene encodes CDR1 MNHNS and CDR2 SASEGT. CDR3 length: 12 residues. V was clipped by 2 bases and J by 4 bases, with 5 bases between them. CDR3 DNA: TGTGCCAGCAGTGAAAGTGCCTATGGCTACACCTTC. This encodes CASSESAYGYTF.

This clonotype was observed a single time. This chain joins TRBV14 and TRBJ2-1; no firm D call. The CDR3 consists of 13 residues. CDR1 SGHDN and CDR2 FVKESK come from the germline V gene. V lost 0 bases to trimming and J lost 8 bases, with 8 bases between them. The DNA for the CDR3 is TGTGCCAGCAGCCAAGACCCGGTCCATGAGCAGTTCTTC. The encoded protein is CASSQDPVHEQFF. The variable domain in full, with the rest retrieved from reference TRBV14 and TRBJ2-1, is EAGVTQFPSHSVIEKGQTVTLRCDPISGHDNLYWYRRVMGKEIKFLLHFVKESKQDESGMPNNRFLAERTGGTYSTLKVQPAELEDSGVYFCASSQDPVHEQFFGPGTRLTVL.

In its sample, this clonotype was seen a few times. CDR3 protein: CASSLEREHYEQYF. CDR3 in DNA: TGTGCCAGCAGCTTAGAGCGGGAGCACTACGAGCAGTACTTC. The V and J genes are TRBV7-6 and TRBJ2-7; TRBD2 matches 8 bases. The CDR3 runs to 14 residues. The V segment lost 1 base and the J segment 3 bases; nucleotides outside the gene matches: 2. The germline CDR1 and CDR2 sequences are SGHVS and FNYEAQ.

This clonotype was picked up many times. The chain uses TRBV30 and TRBJ1-6; D gene ambiguous. The CDR3 is 13 residues long. The V gene's germline CDR1 is GTSNPN and CDR2 SVGIG (reference sequence). The ends were cut back, 0 bases at V and 10 bases at J, with 10 bases in the middle. The CDR3 protein is CAWSVQARSPLHF. CDR3 DNA: TGTGCCTGGAGTGTCCAGGCTAGGTCACCCCTCCACTTT.

As for this clonotype: Possible read error: a much larger clone is one base away. CDR3 bases: TGCGCCAGCAGTGCCCTTCACTCTGGAAACACCATAAATTTT. It encodes CASSALHSGNTINF. V is TRBV10-2 and J is TRBJ1-3; D gene uncertain. CDR3 length equals 14 residues. Per the germline V gene, CDR1 is WSHSY and CDR2 is SAAADI.

This clonotype showed up many times. The genes are TRBV29-1 and TRBJ1-5; 7 bases agree with TRBD1. The J segment lost 5 bases and the V segment lost 8 bases, leaving 9 bases of the junction unmatched. This CDR3 contains 13 residues. Germline V CDR1 and CDR2: SQVTM, ANQGSEA. The CDR3: CSCETGRYQPQHF. The DNA for the CDR3 is TGCAGCTGTGAGACAGGGAGGTATCAGCCCCAGCATTTT.

This clonotype was recorded at least ten times. The rearrangement joins TRBV4-1 to TRBJ1-6; tentatively, D is TRBD1 (5 bases). Germline V lookup: CDR1 MGHRA, CDR2 YSYEKL. The CDR3 is made up of 17 amino acids. The V gene lost 1 base and the J gene lost 13 bases, with 23 bases spanning the gap. As DNA, the CDR3 is TGCGCCAGCAGCCAAGCGCGCAGTGGGGGTGAGAGGAATCCCCTCCACTTT. It codes for CASSQARSGGERNPLHF.

This clonotype appeared many times. The chain has TRBV7-9 and TRBJ2-7; no clear D. V was trimmed by 0 bases and J by 5 bases, leaving 14 bases between them. CDR1 and CDR2 from the germline V gene are SEHNR and FQNEAQ (reference sequence). The CDR3 is made up of 15 amino acids. In nucleotides, the CDR3 is TGTGCCAGCAGCTTAGCGGTAATAAGTTTCGACGAGCAGTACTTC. It yields the protein CASSLAVISFDEQYF.

The J gene is TRBJ1-1, the V gene TRBV5-1; no definite D call. CDR3 length: 12 amino acids. Per the germline V gene, CDR1 is SGHRS and CDR2 is YFSETQ. The V gene lost 5 bases and the J gene lost 8 bases, with 13 bases spanning the gap. The CDR3 DNA reads TGCGCCAGCAGTAGGAATTCAGGAGAAGCTTTCTTT. Its translation: CASSRNSGEAFF. The complete variable domain, with remaining parts taken from reference TRBV5-1 and TRBJ1-1, reads KAGVTQTPRYLIKTRGQQVTLSCSPISGHRSVSWYQQTPGQGLQFLFEYFSETQRNKGNFPGRFSGRQFSNSRSEMNVSTLELGDSALYLCASSRNSGEAFFGQGTRLTVV.

This clonotype was picked up a small number of times. The gene calls are TRBV24-1 and TRBJ2-1; D gene uncertain. Germline assignment: CDR1 KGHDR and CDR2 SFDVKD. Trimming cost V 3 bases and J 10 bases, with 12 bases left between them. The CDR3 runs 13 residues. Here the CDR3 reads CATSDLRISEQFF. The CDR3 bases are TGTGCCACCAGTGATCTTCGGATCTCAGAGCAGTTCTTC.

This chain joins TRBV11-2 and TRBJ2-7; 7 bases align to TRBD1. The junction had 8 bases not matched to a gene; V was cut back by 0 bases and J by 6 bases. CDR1 SGHAT and CDR2 FQNNGV come from the germline V gene. This CDR3 contains 15 residues. CDR3: CASSLDPRGSGEQYF. The CDR3 coding sequence is TGTGCCAGCAGCTTAGATCCCAGGGGGTCGGGCGAGCAGTACTTC.

This clonotype came up a few times. V is TRBV14 and J is TRBJ2-7; maybe TRBD1 (6 bases). Trimming removed 0 bases at V and 2 bases at J, with 11 bases between. CDR1 SGHDN and CDR2 FVKESK come from the germline V gene. This CDR3 region has 15 residues. The CDR3 nucleotides read TGTGCCAGCAGCCAAGATCAAGGGACAACCTACGAGCAGTACTTC. Amino acid sequence: CASSQDQGTTYEQYF.

There are a few counts of this clonotype. The chain couples TRBV9 to TRBJ2-5, with 8 bases matching TRBD1. J was trimmed by 1 base and V by 5 bases; bases with no gene match: 13. CDR3 size: 17 residues. The germline gives CDR1 SGDLS, CDR2 YYNGEE. The CDR3 region is CASSTGSGGVSQETQYF. CDR3 nucleotides: TGTGCCAGCAGTACTGGGTCAGGGGGCGTTTCCCAAGAGACCCAGTACTTC.

The rearrangement links TRBV5-5 to TRBJ2-1; no firm D call. Per germline, CDR1 SGHKS and CDR2 YYEKEE (reference sequence). Trimming shortened V by 5 bases and J by 4 bases, and 4 bases separated the two germline ends. The CDR3 extends over 11 amino acids. CDR3 sequence reads: CASRQYNEQFF. In DNA form, the CDR3 reads TGTGCCAGCAGGCAATACAATGAGCAGTTCTTC.